This T cell receptor beta chain was sequenced during a study of molecular identifiers for immune sequencing clone quantification. Broader study findings: Spike-in Jurkat TCR RNA from a single cell reportedly registered among about a million naive cells.

The CDR3 has 15 amino acids. With 5 bases clipped from V and 14 bases from J, the junction kept 16 bases outside the gene matches. Looked up from germline, CDR1 is KGHSH and CDR2 is LQKENI. Methods described previously were used for bulk TCR libraries, and listed TCR primers were applied. TCRdb processed the PCR reads anew with MiXCR; each CDR3 protein has one entry. The sample carries some 97,000 distinct CDR3 sequences, roughly a third recorded once. Notes on this clonotype: Its antigen remains unknown.

Sequencing was done on a sample of naive CD8+ T cells from blood, with Jurkat cell RNA spiked in. Noted subset: FACS-sorted CD8+CD4-CCR7+CD45RA+ naive T cells. The V and J genes are TRBV18 and TRBJ2-1; 9 nucleotides align to TRBD1. The receptor's source is a human donor in good health. Some libraries in this study had Jurkat cell RNA spiked in. The CDR3 nucleotides are TGTGCCAGCTCAGCTTATAGACAGGGGGGCCCAATGGAGTTCTTC. It yields the protein CASSAYRQGGPMEFF.